The 29 T cell receptor beta chains below all came from one sample that was sequenced in a study of cytomegalovirus exposure and HLA in healthy donors. The PCR employed 60 Vbeta primers together with 13 Jbeta primers. TCRdb's copy holds only in-frame clones and misses some; the assay was immunoSEQ multiplex PCR. The sample gives some 180,000 clones, approximately 82% of which show up once; about 1.7% is in the top ten. Sequenced material: PBMCs. The receptor source for this set is a man aged 40-55 years in good health and CMV-seropositive.

The V call is TRBV9, the J call TRBJ2-1; 14 bases match TRBD2. In germline, CDR1 is SGDLS, CDR2 YYNGEE. This CDR3 comprises 15 residues. Germline trimming cut 4 bases from V and 10 bases from J; bases unmatched to any gene: 7. The CDR3 here is CASSPRTSGRLEQFF. CDR3 DNA: TGTGCCAGCAGCCCTCGGACTAGCGGGAGGCTCGAGCAGTTCTTC.

This clone was seen once. The chain has TRBV28 and TRBJ1-1; D unresolved. Germline values: CDR1 MDHEN, CDR2 SYDVKM. Trimming removed 3 bases from V and 7 bases from J, with 18 bases in between. The CDR3 spans 15 residues. CDR3 protein: CASSFPPRGGGEAFF. CDR3 sequence (DNA): TGTGCCAGCAGTTTTCCCCCTCGGGGAGGTGGTGAAGCTTTCTTT.

The chain is built from TRBV9 and TRBJ2-7, with TRBD2 matching over 9 bases. The CDR3 covers 15 residues. V shed 1 base and J 7 bases; nucleotides not matched to a gene: 9. Germline CDR1 reads SGDLS; CDR2 reads YYNGEE. The CDR3: CASSVSAGGPGEQYF. The CDR3 bases are TGTGCCAGCAGCGTATCGGCGGGAGGGCCCGGTGAGCAGTACTTC.

The gene calls are TRBV27 and TRBJ2-7, with a weak D call TRBD2 (5 bases). The CDR3 is 15 residues long. The V gene lost 5 bases and the J gene lost 3 bases, with 17 bases spanning the gap. The germline gives CDR1 MNHEY, CDR2 SMNVEV (reference sequence). The CDR3 region has the DNA TGTGCCAGCAGTCAAACAGAGATTACTAGCTACGAGCAGTACTTC. Translating it yields CASSQTEITSYEQYF.

This clone was counted only a few times. The rearrangement uses TRBV6-5 and TRBJ1-6; 7 positions agree with TRBD1. The CDR3 is 14 amino acids. V shed 6 bases and J 7 bases; nucleotides not matched to a gene: 6. In germline, CDR1 is MNHEY, CDR2 SVGAGI. This CDR3 reads CASSPGQKNSPLHF. DNA of the CDR3: TGTGCCAGCAGCCCGGGACAGAAGAATTCACCCCTCCACTTT.

This rearrangement joins TRBV7-2 to TRBJ1-3; D not certain. The CDR3 runs to 13 residues. Trimming removed 6 bases at V and 0 bases at J, with 6 bases between. Germline CDR1 SGHTA, CDR2 FQGNSA. Written as DNA, the CDR3 is TGTGCCAGCAGTACAGCCTCTGGAAACACCATATATTTT. This sequence encodes CASSTASGNTIYF.

V gene TRBV9 combines with J gene TRBJ2-7, with 7 bases fitting TRBD1. The ends lost 4 bases at V and 5 bases at J; junction bases unmatched: 9. Germline CDR1 and CDR2: SGDLS and YYNGEE. CDR3 size: 14 residues. Here the CDR3 reads CASSQGQALDEQYF. Written as DNA, the CDR3 is TGTGCCAGCAGCCAAGGACAGGCGCTTGACGAGCAGTACTTC.

The chain joins TRBV11-3 to TRBJ1-1; tentatively, D is TRBD1 (6 bases). From germline, CDR1 is SGHNT and CDR2 YENEEA. V was clipped by 2 bases and J by 8 bases, with 15 bases between them. The CDR3 is 14 amino acids. The CDR3 DNA reads TGTGCCAGCAGCTTACGCGGCGGGGGCCGGGAAGCTTTCTTT. It translates to CASSLRGGGREAFF.

This sequence joins TRBV27 and TRBJ2-1; D not resolved. The V end lost 6 bases, the J end lost 14 bases, and 17 bases lay between the germline ends. The CDR3 covers 12 residues. The germline V gene has CDR1 MNHEY and CDR2 SMNVEV (reference sequence). Here the CDR3 reads CASSPPGFEEFF. CDR3 sequence (DNA): TGTGCCAGCAGCCCACCCGGGTTCGAGGAGTTCTTC.

The chain links TRBV9 to TRBJ2-1; 10 bases agree with TRBD2. Germline lookup yields CDR1 SGDLS and CDR2 YYNGEE. CDR3 length equals 13 residues. V was pared by 6 bases and J by 5 bases, with 2 bases of the junction left unmatched. CDR3 nucleotides: TGTGCCAGCACCGGGACTAGCGACAATGAGCAGTTCTTC. Translated: CASTGTSDNEQFF.

The chain employs TRBV23-1 and TRBJ2-1; TRBD2 matches at 10 bases. TRBV23-1 is labeled an ORF, and its function is uncertain. J was trimmed by 6 bases and V by 8 bases; bases with no gene match: 10. This CDR3 region has 15 residues. CDR3 residues: CASPPSSGSTNEQFF. The CDR3 DNA reads as TGCGCCAGCCCTCCCTCTAGCGGGAGTACCAATGAGCAGTTCTTC.

The chain uses TRBV11-2 and TRBJ2-7, with D possibly TRBD2 on 5 matching bases. This CDR3 is built from 13 residues. CDR1 and CDR2 from the germline V gene are SGHAT and FQNNGV. Deletions cut 4 bases from V and 6 bases from J, with 13 bases between. The CDR3, as DNA: TGTGCCAGCAGCTCCACGGGGTACTCCGAGCAGTACTTC. It is translated as CASSSTGYSEQYF.

The rearrangement joins TRBV6-5 to TRBJ2-1; possible D gene TRBD2, 5 bases. Germline-derived CDR1 and CDR2 are MNHEY and SVGAGI. This CDR3 has 13 residues. V was cut by 6 bases and J by 6 bases, with 12 bases left in between. The CDR3 protein is CASSAPGTNEQFF. In DNA, the CDR3 is TGTGCCAGCAGCGCCCCGGGAACCAATGAGCAGTTCTTC.

This chain uses TRBV5-4 with TRBJ1-1, with D tentatively TRBD1 (5 bases). The V end was cut by 2 bases, the J end by 0 bases, with 14 bases between. The CDR3 sequence is 16 residues long. Germline V gene lookup returns CDR1 SGHNT and CDR2 YYREEE (reference sequence). The CDR3 nucleotides read TGTGCCAGCAGCTTTTTAAACAGGAACATGAACACTGAAGCTTTCTTT. Translating it yields CASSFLNRNMNTEAFF.

The rearrangement joins TRBV5-1 to TRBJ2-1; D might be TRBD2 (7 bases). Germline V gene sequence: CDR1 SGHRS, CDR2 YFSETQ. V was pared by 0 bases and J by 3 bases, with 16 bases between. The CDR3 totals 17 residues. This CDR3 is CASSLGGGGAGYNEQFF. Here the CDR3 DNA reads TGCGCCAGCAGCTTGGGGGGGGGCGGGGCGGGCTACAATGAGCAGTTCTTC.

In this sample, this clone turned up a few times. The chain employs TRBV7-2 and TRBJ2-1; no firm D call. The CDR3 is 13 amino acids. The V end lost 0 bases, the J end lost 5 bases, and 5 bases lay between the germline ends. Germline V gene sequence: CDR1 SGHTA, CDR2 FQGNSA. The chain's CDR3 is CASSLARDNEQFF. The CDR3 coding sequence is TGTGCCAGCAGCTTAGCCCGGGACAATGAGCAGTTCTTC.

The CDR3 region is CASSYQGPNFEAFF. The CDR3 DNA follows: TGTGCCAGCAGTTACCAGGGGCCGAACTTTGAAGCTTTCTTT. The chain is built from TRBV6-5 and TRBJ1-1, with D maybe TRBD1 (6 bases). This CDR3 has 14 amino acids. Trimming removed 2 bases at V and 7 bases at J, with 14 bases between. Germline V gives CDR1 MNHEY, CDR2 SVGAGI.

The chain recombines TRBV5-1 with TRBJ1-2; 7 nucleotides line up with TRBD1. The V and J ends lost 4 bases and 4 bases, in that order; junction bases with no gene match: 10. CDR1 and CDR2 (germline): SGHRS, YFSETQ. The CDR3 totals 15 residues. In DNA form, the CDR3 reads TGCGCCAGCAGCCCAGGGACAGAGAGTAGCTATGGCTACACCTTC. As protein: CASSPGTESSYGYTF.

The J gene is TRBJ2-3, the V gene TRBV27; possibly TRBD2 for D (5 bases). The V end lost 2 bases, the J end lost 2 bases, and 11 bases lay between the germline ends. Germline values: CDR1 MNHEY, CDR2 SMNVEV (reference sequence). The CDR3 is made up of 15 amino acids. The CDR3 region has the DNA TGTGCCAGCAGTTTAACGGACTCATACACAGATACGCAGTATTTT. It is translated as CASSLTDSYTDTQYF.

The chain employs TRBV2 and TRBJ1-2; possibly TRBD1 for D (5 bases). The CDR3 runs 13 residues. V shed 5 bases and J shed 4 bases, with 11 bases lying between them. Germline V gene data show CDR1 as SNHLY and CDR2 as FYNNEI. DNA for the CDR3: TGTGCCAGCAGTATTTCAGGGATCTATGGCTACACCTTC. Its translation is CASSISGIYGYTF.

V and J are TRBV6-1 and TRBJ1-5; D gene ambiguous. V was cut by 10 bases and J by 7 bases, with 17 bases left in between. The CDR3 spans 13 residues. Germline V gene data show CDR1 as MNHNS and CDR2 as SASEGT. The CDR3 sequence: CATLQVEWQPQHF. The CDR3 nucleotides read TGTGCCACCCTGCAAGTGGAGTGGCAGCCCCAGCATTTT.

The chain is built from TRBV5-1 and TRBJ2-3; 7 bases are a match to TRBD2. V lost 4 bases, J lost 3 bases, and 11 bases stayed unmatched. Germline V gives CDR1 SGHRS, CDR2 YFSETQ. The CDR3 is made up of 16 amino acids. The CDR3: CASSVTSWRRTDTQYF. The DNA for the CDR3 is TGCGCCAGCAGCGTGACTAGCTGGAGGAGGACAGATACGCAGTATTTT. The whole variable domain, filled in from reference TRBV5-1 and TRBJ2-3, reads KAGVTQTPRYLIKTRGQQVTLSCSPISGHRSVSWYQQTPGQGLQFLFEYFSETQRNKGNFPGRFSGRQFSNSRSEMNVSTLELGDSALYLCASSVTSWRRTDTQYFGPGTRLTVL.

This chain connects TRBV7-3 to TRBJ2-1; possibly TRBD2 for D (6 bases). CDR1 and CDR2 from the germline V gene are SGHTA and FQGTGA. The CDR3 is made up of 15 amino acids. V was clipped by 1 base and J by 7 bases, with 14 bases between them. The CDR3 sequence: CASSLIATSYNEQFF. CDR3 nucleotides: TGTGCCAGCAGCTTAATAGCAACTAGCTATAATGAGCAGTTCTTC.

The V call is TRBV9, the J call TRBJ2-2, with 10 bases lining up with TRBD1. Per germline, CDR1 SGDLS and CDR2 YYNGEE. V was clipped by 2 bases and J by 0 bases; unmatched bases: 1. The CDR3 runs 16 residues. This CDR3 reads CASSVGQGANTGELFF. In DNA, the CDR3 is TGTGCCAGCAGCGTCGGACAGGGGGCGAACACCGGGGAGCTGTTTTTT.

The rearrangement joins TRBV11-2 to TRBJ2-7; D possibly corresponds to TRBD1 (5 bases). The length of the CDR3 is 12 residues. The V and J ends lost 5 bases and 3 bases respectively, with 8 bases between them. Germline-derived CDR1 and CDR2 are SGHAT and FQNNGV. In nucleotides, the CDR3 is TGTGCCAGCAGCCCAGGGCACTACGAGCAGTACTTC. Residues: CASSPGHYEQYF.

The rearrangement joins TRBV19 to TRBJ2-1, with 8 bases that match TRBD1. J gave up 4 bases and V 0 bases, and 5 bases lay outside the gene matches. This CDR3 contains 16 residues. Germline V CDR1 and CDR2: LNHDA, SQIVND (reference sequence). CDR3 sequence (DNA): TGTGCCAGTAGTATAGATGGGACAGGAACTTACAATGAGCAGTTCTTC. Translated: CASSIDGTGTYNEQFF.

The chain combines TRBV19 with TRBJ1-2; 8 nucleotides line up with TRBD1. Germline V gene lookup returns CDR1 LNHDA and CDR2 SQIVND (reference sequence). V shed 7 bases, J shed 8 bases, and the junction held 15 bases outside the gene matches. This CDR3 is built from 15 residues. CDR3 residues: CASTDGTGRINGYTF. The CDR3 DNA reads TGTGCCAGTACCGACGGGACAGGCCGAATAAACGGCTACACCTTC.

The chain has TRBV6-6 and TRBJ1-5, with D unclear. The CDR3 runs 15 residues. CDR1 and CDR2 from the germline V gene are MNHNY and SVGAGI (reference sequence). Between the trimmed V and J ends, which lost 3 bases and 2 bases, there was a span of 11 bases. The CDR3 DNA is TGTGCCAGCAGTTATGAGGGAGAGCGCAATCAGCCCCAGCATTTT. It is translated as CASSYEGERNQPQHF.

This clone has only a few counts. This rearrangement joins TRBV28 to TRBJ1-6; tentative D call: TRBD1 (5 bases). The CDR3 has 14 amino acids. Germline-derived CDR1 and CDR2 are MDHEN and SYDVKM. V was pared by 7 bases and J by 6 bases, with 13 bases between. DNA for the CDR3: TGTGCCAGCATCTTGGGGGGACCTAATTCACCCCTCCACTTT. It yields the protein CASILGGPNSPLHF. Full variable domain (outside the CDR3, taken from reference TRBV28 and TRBJ1-6): DVKVTQSSRYLVKRTGEKVFLECVQDMDHENMFWYRQDPGLGLRLIYFSYDVKMKEKGDIPEGYSVSREKKERFSLILESASTNQTSMYLCASILGGPNSPLHFGNGTRLTVT.